The 26 T cell receptor beta chains below come from one sample, sequenced in a study of cytomegalovirus exposure and HLA in healthy donors (dated by TCRdb to 2016 to 2017). To prepare the library, the immunoSEQ multiplex PCR assay was applied. Here the immuneACCESS table is served through TCRdb, limited to in-frame sequences with V and J called. Missing clones are a known gap in these copies; in checked studies unresolved V genes cover under half, and the rest lacks a known reason. The sample yields 250,000 to 400,000 clones; 88% were counted once. The top ten hold around 0.96% of the sample. The source material was PBMCs. The receptors were sampled from a man aged 25 to 40 in good health and CMV-seronegative.

This clone appeared a single time. The rearrangement links TRBV5-4 to TRBJ1-4, with 7 bases fitting TRBD1. The length of the CDR3 is 13 residues. Germline V CDR1 and CDR2: SGHNT, YYREEE (reference sequence). Losses at the gene ends were 8 bases for V and 2 bases for J; bases not matched to a gene: 3. CDR3 region: CASTQGTNEKLFF. CDR3 nucleotide sequence: TGTGCCAGTACACAGGGGACTAATGAAAAACTGTTTTTT.

This chain links TRBV4-1 with TRBJ1-1; D is possibly TRBD1 (5 bases). The CDR3 totals 15 residues. Per the germline V gene, CDR1 is MGHRA and CDR2 is YSYEKL. V was shortened by 2 bases and J by 1 base, with 11 bases between the two germline ends. CDR3 sequence reads: CASSQYDRQNTEAFF. The CDR3 bases are TGCGCCAGCAGCCAATACGACAGACAGAACACTGAAGCTTTCTTT.

This clone was observed a handful of times. The chain links TRBV5-1 to TRBJ1-1; a possible D gene is TRBD1 (6 bases). The CDR3 runs to 15 residues. The germline gives CDR1 SGHRS, CDR2 YFSETQ. Trimming removed 4 bases from V and 5 bases from J, with 18 bases in between. The CDR3 bases are TGCGCCAGCAGCCTTCCACAGGGAGGGAAGACTGAAGCTTTCTTT. Translation gives CASSLPQGGKTEAFF.

The CDR3 DNA is TGTGCAACGGGTCGGGGGGGTAATAACTATGGCTACACCTTC. Translated, it gives CATGRGGNNYGYTF. This chain joins TRBV6-5 and TRBJ1-2; D is possibly TRBD1 (5 bases). Per the germline V gene, CDR1 is MNHEY and CDR2 is SVGAGI. CDR3 length: 14 residues.

The chain has TRBV11-2 and TRBJ1-4, with 10 bases aligning to TRBD1. Germline values: CDR1 SGHAT, CDR2 FQNNGV. The CDR3 is made up of 17 amino acids. The V gene end was trimmed by 5 bases and the J gene end by 6 bases; junction bases not matched to a gene: 12. The chain's CDR3 is CASSPQYSDRGHEKLFF. The CDR3 nucleotides read TGTGCCAGCAGCCCCCAATATTCAGACAGGGGGCATGAAAAACTGTTTTTT.

On this clone: This sample includes further DNA sequences coding for the same CDR3. The CDR3 spells CASSDGGRSTEAFF. The CDR3 DNA reads as TGTGCCAGCAGTGACGGGGGGAGGAGCACTGAAGCTTTCTTT. The chain links TRBV6-4 to TRBJ1-1, with D possibly being TRBD1 (5 bases). Germline V gene sequence: CDR1 MRHNA, CDR2 SNTAGT. V lost 2 bases to trimming and J lost 4 bases, with 11 bases between them. CDR3 size: 14 residues.

V and J are TRBV7-5 and TRBJ2-1; TRBD2, the table's D call, was not compared with the DNA. TRBV7-5 is shown as a pseudogene. The CDR3 extends over 15 amino acids. The CDR3 region has the DNA TGTGTCAGAAGCTTGCTAGCGGGGGGTTACAATGAGCAGTTCTTC. This gives the protein CVRSLLAGGYNEQFF.

CDR3 bases: TGTGCCAGCTCACCCGCTAGCGGGGGCTACGAGCAGTACTTC. As protein: CASSPASGGYEQYF. V gene TRBV18 combines with J gene TRBJ2-7; 10 bases align to TRBD2. The CDR3 length is 14 residues. CDR1 and CDR2 (germline): KGHSH, LQKENI. V gave up 3 bases and J gave up 3 bases; unmatched junction bases: 2. The complete variable domain, with remaining parts taken from reference TRBV18 and TRBJ2-7, reads NAGVMQNPRHLVRRRGQEARLRCSPMKGHSHVYWYRQLPEEGLKFMVYLQKENIIDESGMPKERFSAEFPKEGPSILRIQQVVRGDSAAYFCASSPASGGYEQYFGPGTRLTVT.

This chain links TRBV4-3 with TRBJ1-2; D not certain. V was clipped by 0 bases and J by 8 bases, with 19 bases between them. CDR1 LGHNA and CDR2 YSLEER come from the germline V gene. The CDR3 spans 16 residues. CDR3 loop: CASSQDLGGGISGYTF. For the CDR3, the DNA is TGCGCCAGCAGCCAAGATTTGGGCGGCGGGATTTCAGGCTACACCTTC.

The genes are TRBV27 and TRBJ2-2; 8 bases match TRBD1. The germline CDR1 and CDR2 sequences are MNHEY and SMNVEV (reference sequence). Trimming removed 6 bases from V and 0 bases from J; junction bases left unmatched: 6. This CDR3 is 16 amino acids long. CDR3 sequence: CASRPQGATNTGELFF. The CDR3 DNA is TGTGCCAGCAGGCCCCAGGGGGCGACGAACACCGGGGAGCTGTTTTTT.

The chain employs TRBV10-2 and TRBJ2-2; D ambiguous. Germline loops: CDR1 WSHSY, CDR2 SAAADI. V shed 6 bases and J shed 8 bases, with 13 bases lying between them. This CDR3 contains 13 residues. The CDR3 DNA is TGCGCCAGCAGGTTCTCAGGTTCAGGGGAGCTGTTTTTT. Protein sequence: CASRFSGSGELFF.

The rearrangement links TRBV4-1 to TRBJ2-7; D may be TRBD1 (5 bases). CDR3 length: 16 residues. From germline, CDR1 is MGHRA and CDR2 YSYEKL. V was shortened by 1 base and J by 3 bases, with 16 bases between the two germline ends. CDR3 amino acids: CASSQGEGAANYEQYF. For the CDR3, the DNA is TGCGCCAGCAGCCAAGGGGAAGGGGCAGCGAACTACGAGCAGTACTTC.

The rearrangement links TRBV7-8 to TRBJ1-5, with D perhaps matching TRBD1 (5 bases). V was cut by 1 base and J by 3 bases, with 19 bases left in between. The germline V gene has CDR1 SGHVS and CDR2 FQNEAQ. The CDR3 sequence is 18 residues long. The CDR3 spells CASSLGGVPTDPNQPQHF. CDR3 coding DNA: TGTGCCAGCAGCTTAGGGGGGGTACCTACTGATCCCAATCAGCCCCAGCATTTT.

The chain carries TRBV2 and TRBJ1-5; 11 positions agree with TRBD1. Germline V lookup: CDR1 SNHLY, CDR2 FYNNEI. This CDR3 region has 20 residues. V shed 2 bases, J shed 2 bases, and the junction held 14 bases outside the gene matches. The CDR3 nucleotides read TGTGCCAGCAGTGAATCCGGACAGGGGGCTTTTTCCCCCCGCAATCAGCCCCAGCATTTT. This encodes CASSESGQGAFSPRNQPQHF.

The rearrangement links TRBV27 to TRBJ2-2, with a possible D match to TRBD2 (6 bases). The ends were cut back, 3 bases at V and 8 bases at J, with 10 bases in the middle. The CDR3 is 13 residues long. Germline loops: CDR1 MNHEY, CDR2 SMNVEV (reference sequence). The CDR3: CASSLEGSGELFF. CDR3 DNA: TGTGCCAGCAGTTTGGAGGGGTCTGGGGAGCTGTTTTTT.

This chain uses TRBV6-6 with TRBJ1-2; 7 nucleotides align to TRBD1. This CDR3 region has 14 residues. Per germline, CDR1 MNHNY and CDR2 SVGAGI (reference sequence). V lost 4 bases and J lost 8; bases outside the gene matches: 10. CDR3 protein: CASSSPTGPGGYTF. The CDR3 DNA sequence: TGTGCCAGCAGTTCCCCGACAGGGCCGGGGGGCTACACCTTC.

J is TRBJ2-1 and V is TRBV11-2, with 7 bases aligning to TRBD1. From germline, CDR1 is SGHAT and CDR2 FQNNGV. V shed 4 bases, J shed 0 bases, and the junction held 12 bases outside the gene matches. CDR3 length: 18 amino acids. CDR3 DNA: TGTGCCAGCAGCTCCCTAATAGGCCGGGACAGCTCCTACAATGAGCAGTTCTTC. Protein: CASSSLIGRDSSYNEQFF.

This CDR3 reads CASTYRNTEAFF. Written as DNA, the CDR3 is TGTGCCAGTACCTACAGGAACACTGAAGCTTTCTTT. The chain recombines TRBV19 with TRBJ1-1; D uncertain. Germline assignment: CDR1 LNHDA and CDR2 SQIVND (reference sequence). Trimming removed 7 bases at V and 1 base at J, with 7 bases between. CDR3 length equals 12 residues.

The chain carries TRBV27 and TRBJ2-7, with a possible D match to TRBD1 (5 bases). The CDR3 is 15 amino acids. Trimming cost V 5 bases and J 9 bases, with 23 bases left between them. Germline lookup yields CDR1 MNHEY and CDR2 SMNVEV (reference sequence). The CDR3 sequence is CASSPYYQQSQGQYF. The CDR3 DNA is TGTGCCAGCAGTCCTTACTACCAGCAGTCTCAGGGGCAGTACTTC.

J is TRBJ2-6 and V is TRBV30; D may be TRBD1 (6 bases). With 4 bases removed from V and 1 base from J, the gap between germline ends came to 8 bases. The CDR3 consists of 14 residues. Germline V gene data show CDR1 as GTSNPN and CDR2 as SVGIG (reference sequence). CDR3 region: CAWNRVSGANVLTF. The CDR3 nucleotides are TGTGCCTGGAACAGGGTGTCTGGGGCCAACGTCCTGACTTTC. The entire variable domain, with the rest obtained from reference TRBV30 and TRBJ2-6, is as follows: SQTIHQWPATLVQPVGSPLSLECTVEGTSNPNLYWYRQAAGRGLQLLFYSVGIGQISSEVPQNLSASRPQDRQFILSSKKLLLSDSGFYLCAWNRVSGANVLTFGAGSRLTVL.

The rearrangement joins TRBV10-3 to TRBJ2-5, with TRBD1 identical over 9 bases. The CDR3 loop spans 13 amino acids. Germline assignment: CDR1 ENHRY and CDR2 SYGVKD. Germline trimming cut 6 bases from V and 2 bases from J; bases unmatched to any gene: 1. In DNA form, the CDR3 reads TGTGCCATCAGGACAGGGGGACAAGAGACCCAGTACTTC. This encodes CAIRTGGQETQYF.

The chain recombines TRBV29-1 with TRBJ2-5; no firm D call. The CDR3 is 12 residues long. V gave up 7 bases and J gave up 2 bases, with 11 bases separating them. Per germline, CDR1 SQVTM and CDR2 ANQGSEA. Written as DNA, the CDR3 is TGCAGCGCATTTCAGAAACAAGAGACCCAGTACTTC. It is translated as CSAFQKQETQYF.

The J gene is TRBJ1-1, the V gene TRBV6-1; 7 bases line up with TRBD1. V lost 6 bases, J lost 3 bases, and 4 bases stayed unmatched. CDR3 length equals 13 residues. The germline V gene encodes CDR1 MNHNS and CDR2 SASEGT. The CDR3 sequence: CASSLQGYTEAFF. The CDR3 bases are TGTGCCAGCAGCCTACAGGGGTACACTGAAGCTTTCTTT.

This clone has only one observation. The rearrangement uses TRBV6-1 and TRBJ1-1; D unclear. With 1 base removed from V and 10 bases from J, the gap between germline ends came to 19 bases. Germline V gene lookup returns CDR1 MNHNS and CDR2 SASEGT. The CDR3 is made up of 15 amino acids. In nucleotides, the CDR3 is TGTGCCAGCAGTGAAGGCTTTGGAGAGCTTCAATTAGCTTTCTTT. It encodes CASSEGFGELQLAFF.

The chain joins TRBV5-6 to TRBJ2-2, with 13 bases identical to TRBD2. Germline CDR1 SGHDT, CDR2 YYEEEE. J gave up 4 bases and V 0 bases, and 6 bases lay outside the gene matches. The CDR3 covers 18 residues. The CDR3 region has the DNA TGTGCCAGCAGCTTGGAGCCGGGACTAGCGGGGTTCACCGGGGAGCTGTTTTTT. Its translation is CASSLEPGLAGFTGELFF.

The V and J genes are TRBV27 and TRBJ1-2; 9 nucleotides match TRBD1. The CDR3 extends over 15 amino acids. Trimming at V came to 2 bases and at J to 3 bases, leaving 4 bases not matched to a gene. Germline values: CDR1 MNHEY, CDR2 SMNVEV (reference sequence). The CDR3 DNA is TGTGCCAGCAGTTTAACGGGACAGGGTTACTATGGCTACACCTTC. Its protein is CASSLTGQGYYGYTF.